Included here is one T cell receptor beta chain sequence, with context. Here immunoSEQ multiplex PCR was the method, and the copy in TCRdb shows in-frame clones only, minus some. In the table there are around 62,000 clones, approximately 93% of which are singletons. The data derive from a study of T cell changes during pregnancy in multiple sclerosis. Germline values: CDR1 LGHNA, CDR2 YSLEER. CDR3 size: 18 residues. V was shortened by 5 bases and J by 0 bases, with 20 bases between the two germline ends. The rearrangement joins TRBV4-3 to TRBJ2-1; weak D call: TRBD1 (6 bases). The clonotype comes from a female donor with multiple sclerosis, enrolled in a pregnancy study. The sample was CD8+ T cells from peripheral blood mononuclear cells, taken in the second trimester of pregnancy. The CDR3 bases are TGCGCCAGCAGCTCCCTAACAGGGATAGGGAGCTCCTACAATGAGCAGTTCTTC. Its translation: CASSSLTGIGSSYNEQFF.